One and the same sample provided the 8 T cell receptor beta chains below, sequenced in a study of ipilimumab plus nivolumab after autologous stem cell transplantation. The data were produced by immunoSEQ multiplex PCR, yet TCRdb's version contains in-frame clones alone and is incomplete. The sample lists fewer than 15,000 clones; around 78% were seen once. Sequencing was performed on PBMCs, taken in a trial of ipilimumab plus nivolumab as post-transplant consolidation. The receptors originated from a male donor with diffuse large B-cell lymphoma.

The chain combines TRBV7-6 with TRBJ2-3, with 10 positions matching TRBD1. The CDR3 has 17 amino acids. Germline CDR1 SGHVS, CDR2 FNYEAQ. Trimming at V came to 3 bases and at J to 4 bases, leaving 10 bases not matched to a gene. This CDR3 is CASSFRDRGEEADTQYF. The CDR3 region has the DNA TGTGCCAGCAGCTTTAGGGACAGGGGTGAGGAGGCAGATACGCAGTATTTT.

The rearrangement links TRBV29-1 to TRBJ2-5; tentatively, D is TRBD1 (5 bases). V was shortened by 7 bases and J by 5 bases, with 8 bases between the two germline ends. CDR3 length: 10 residues. Germline-derived CDR1 and CDR2 are SQVTM and ANQGSEA. Written as DNA, the CDR3 is TGCAGCGGGGGCGAGGAGACCCAGTACTTC. This sequence encodes CSGGEETQYF.

The chain has TRBV6-6 and TRBJ1-1, with D unclear. The CDR3 totals 15 residues. Germline CDR1 and CDR2: MNHNY and SVGAGI (reference sequence). Trimming took off 0 bases at V and 4 bases at J, with 12 bases between the two ends. The CDR3 protein is CASSYSMVGFTEAFF. The DNA for the CDR3 is TGTGCCAGCAGTTACTCGATGGTGGGCTTCACTGAAGCTTTCTTT.

The V call is TRBV9, the J call TRBJ2-5, with D possibly being TRBD1 or TRBD2 (5 bases each). The ends were cut back, 3 bases at V and 5 bases at J, with 17 bases in the middle. The CDR3 has 15 amino acids. Looked up from germline, CDR1 is SGDLS and CDR2 is YYNGEE. In DNA form, the CDR3 reads TGTGCCAGCAGCGCCAGCCCCGGGACGAGGGAGACCCAGTACTTC. Translated, it gives CASSASPGTRETQYF.

The J gene is TRBJ2-1, the V gene TRBV7-7, with 8 bases fitting TRBD2. CDR1 is SSHAT, CDR2 FNYEAQ, per germline (reference sequence). This CDR3 is 14 amino acids long. With 6 bases clipped from V and 7 bases from J, the junction kept 8 bases outside the gene matches. In nucleotides, the CDR3 is TGTGCCAGCAGTTTTTCCGGGACTAGTAATGAGCAGTTCTTC. Its protein is CASSFSGTSNEQFF.

The chain combines TRBV15 with TRBJ1-5; 8 bases fit TRBD1. With V trimmed by 1 base and J by 3 bases, 2 bases remained unmatched. The CDR3 is 15 residues long. The germline gives CDR1 LNHNV, CDR2 YYDKDF (reference sequence). Here the CDR3 DNA reads TGTGCCACCAGCAGAGTGGGACAGGCCAATCAGCCCCAGCATTTT. It encodes CATSRVGQANQPQHF.

This chain joins TRBV6-1 and TRBJ1-6; 7 bases match TRBD1. Germline V gives CDR1 MNHNS, CDR2 SASEGT. V shed 8 bases and J 9 bases; nucleotides not matched to a gene: 7. CDR3 length: 13 residues. The CDR3 nucleotides read TGTGCCAGCCTACAGGGGATAGGTTCACCCCTCCACTTT. Translation gives CASLQGIGSPLHF.

The chain uses TRBV30 and TRBJ1-2; D unclear. CDR3 length: 12 residues. Trimming removed 1 base from V and 6 bases from J, with 9 bases in between. Germline CDR1 reads GTSNPN; CDR2 reads SVGIG (reference sequence). The CDR3 protein is CAWSDGPDGYTF. The CDR3 region has the DNA TGTGCCTGGAGTGATGGCCCCGATGGCTACACCTTC.